These 29 T cell receptor beta chains originate from one sample sequenced in a study of blood T cell repertoires in COVID-19. TCRdb's copy holds only in-frame clones and misses some; the assay was immunoSEQ multiplex PCR. The sample includes 350,000 to 450,000 clones, about 88% of them seen just once. Specimen: peripheral blood. The origin of the receptors is a middle-aged woman with COVID-19, enrolled during active disease.

The DNA of the CDR3 is TGCGCCAGCAGCCCCTTCCACGCGGGACAGACGGACGAGCAGTACTTC. This encodes CASSPFHAGQTDEQYF. The chain carries TRBV5-1 and TRBJ2-7; weak D call: TRBD1 (7 bases). CDR1 is SGHRS and CDR2 is YFSETQ in the germline V gene. V was trimmed by 4 bases and J by 5 bases, leaving 22 bases between them. This CDR3 comprises 16 residues.

The chain employs TRBV7-2 and TRBJ1-5; D may be TRBD1 (6 bases). The CDR3 is 16 amino acids. Trimming shortened V by 2 bases and J by 2 bases, and 13 bases separated the two germline ends. Germline CDR1 is SGHTA and CDR2 is FQGNSA. CDR3 protein: CASSLFTSGGNQPQHF. DNA for the CDR3: TGTGCCAGCAGCTTATTCACTTCAGGGGGCAATCAGCCCCAGCATTTT.

The chain carries TRBV28 and TRBJ1-2; 8 bases align to TRBD1. The CDR3 length is 13 residues. From germline, CDR1 is MDHEN and CDR2 SYDVKM. The junction had 12 bases not matched to a gene; V was cut back by 10 bases and J by 8 bases. CDR3 in DNA: TGTGCCATCGGACAGGGCGTTTTGAGAGGCTACACCTTC. Its protein product is CAIGQGVLRGYTF.

This clone showed up just once. The chain joins TRBV28 to TRBJ1-6; D is undetermined. Germline CDR1 reads MDHEN; CDR2 reads SYDVKM. V lost 6 bases and J lost 9, with 18 bases in between. This CDR3 has 15 amino acids. CDR3 sequence: CASSPNSGPVSPLHF. CDR3 bases: TGTGCCAGCAGCCCTAATTCCGGTCCCGTTTCACCCCTCCACTTT.

This chain links TRBV9 with TRBJ1-1, with D unclear. This CDR3 region has 15 residues. Deletions cut 0 bases from V and 0 bases from J, with 9 bases between. Germline CDR1 and CDR2: SGDLS and YYNGEE. The CDR3 DNA reads TGTGCCAGCAGCGTAGTTGGTCAGATGAACACTGAAGCTTTCTTT. Its translation is CASSVVGQMNTEAFF.

The chain has TRBV9 and TRBJ1-2; 8 nucleotides match TRBD1. This CDR3 spans 15 amino acids. J lost 2 bases, V lost 2 bases, and 5 bases had no gene match. Germline CDR1 reads SGDLS; CDR2 reads YYNGEE. CDR3: CASSVQDRANYGYTF. CDR3 DNA: TGTGCCAGCAGCGTTCAGGACAGGGCAAACTATGGCTACACCTTC.

V gene TRBV18 combines with J gene TRBJ1-3; D gene unclear. Trimming cost V 3 bases and J 0 bases, with 12 bases left between them. In germline, CDR1 is KGHSH, CDR2 LQKENI. CDR3 size: 16 residues. The CDR3 DNA reads as TGTGCCAGCTCACCGCTCAAGGAGAGCTCTGGAAACACCATATATTTT. This encodes CASSPLKESSGNTIYF.

This clone was counted once. The V and J genes are TRBV5-1 and TRBJ2-1, with 10 positions matching TRBD1. CDR1 SGHRS and CDR2 YFSETQ come from the germline V gene. This CDR3 comprises 16 residues. Trimming at V came to 1 base and at J to 5 bases, leaving 6 bases not matched to a gene. The CDR3 here is CASSLPTGTGDNEQFF. The CDR3 DNA is TGCGCCAGCAGCTTGCCCACCGGGACAGGGGACAATGAGCAGTTCTTC.

The chain is built from TRBV27 and TRBJ1-1, with TRBD1 identical over 8 bases. V shed 4 bases and J 3 bases; nucleotides not matched to a gene: 4. Looked up from germline, CDR1 is MNHEY and CDR2 is SMNVEV (reference sequence). CDR3 length equals 14 residues. The CDR3 here is CASSSGTGDTEAFF. Here the CDR3 DNA reads TGTGCCAGCAGTTCAGGGACAGGTGACACTGAAGCTTTCTTT.

The chain is built from TRBV3-1 (or the pseudogene TRBV3-2) and TRBJ2-7; weak D call: TRBD2 (6 bases). The CDR3 is 14 amino acids. Trimming stripped 0 bases from V and 6 bases from J, with 12 bases between. The germline CDR1 and CDR2 sequences are LGHDT and YNNKEL (reference sequence). The CDR3 nucleotides read TGTGCCAGCAGCCAAGACGCGGGGCTGGGCGAGCAGTACTTC. Its protein product is CASSQDAGLGEQYF.

The chain joins TRBV2 to TRBJ2-5; maybe TRBD2 (6 bases). This CDR3 spans 13 amino acids. V lost 7 bases to trimming and J lost 4 bases, with 13 bases between them. Germline V gene sequence: CDR1 SNHLY, CDR2 FYNNEI. The CDR3 coding sequence is TGTGCCAGCAAAGGTACAGCGGGAGAGACCCAGTACTTC. This translates into CASKGTAGETQYF.

The chain recombines TRBV7-8 with TRBJ1-1; D not resolved. Per the germline V gene, CDR1 is SGHVS and CDR2 is FQNEAQ. V lost 1 base and J 8 bases, leaving 8 bases between the germline ends. The length of the CDR3 is 12 residues. The CDR3 DNA reads TGTGCCAGCAGCTTAGGTTGGCAGGAAGCTTTCTTT. Encoded protein: CASSLGWQEAFF.

This chain connects TRBV7-8 to TRBJ1-1, with D perhaps matching TRBD1 (6 bases). This CDR3 spans 15 amino acids. Germline V lookup: CDR1 SGHVS, CDR2 FQNEAQ. With 5 bases removed from V and 3 bases from J, the gap between germline ends came to 16 bases. This CDR3 reads CASSPNTGRDTEAFF. The CDR3 DNA sequence: TGTGCCAGCAGCCCAAACACAGGGCGGGACACTGAAGCTTTCTTT. Based on the CDR3 plus reference TRBV7-8 and TRBJ1-1, the full variable domain is GAGVSQSPRYKVAKRGQDVALRCDPISGHVSLFWYQQALGQGPEFLTYFQNEAQLDKSGLPSDRFFAERPEGSVSTLKIQRTQQEDSAVYLCASSPNTGRDTEAFFGQGTRLTVV.

This chain links TRBV27 with TRBJ2-1; 10 bases are shared with TRBD2. Germline CDR1 is MNHEY and CDR2 is SMNVEV (reference sequence). Unmatched junction bases numbered 1, after V lost 3 bases and J lost 2 bases. The CDR3 sequence is 15 residues long. CDR3 amino acids: CASSFGLAAYNEQFF. As DNA, the CDR3 is TGTGCCAGCAGTTTCGGACTAGCGGCCTACAATGAGCAGTTCTTC.

The chain combines TRBV9 with TRBJ1-1; TRBD1 agrees at 8 bases. The V gene end was trimmed by 3 bases and the J gene end by 1 base; junction bases not matched to a gene: 5. The CDR3 totals 15 residues. Germline assignment: CDR1 SGDLS and CDR2 YYNGEE. CDR3 DNA: TGTGCCAGCAGCGGACTGGGACAGGCGAACACTGAAGCTTTCTTT. Translation gives CASSGLGQANTEAFF.

V is TRBV9 and J is TRBJ1-1; 10 nucleotides line up with TRBD1. CDR3 length: 18 amino acids. V trimming: 0 bases; J trimming: 0 bases; junction bases outside the gene matches: 8. Looked up from germline, CDR1 is SGDLS and CDR2 is YYNGEE. The CDR3 region has the DNA TGTGCCAGCAGCGTAGGAATTGGACAGGGGGTCATGAACACTGAAGCTTTCTTT. Protein: CASSVGIGQGVMNTEAFF.

This rearrangement joins TRBV28 to TRBJ1-5; weak D call: TRBD1 (6 bases). The germline V and J ends were trimmed by 3 bases and 7 bases, with 7 bases remaining between them. CDR1 is MDHEN, CDR2 SYDVKM, per germline. The CDR3 consists of 12 residues. The CDR3 DNA follows: TGTGCCAGCAGTTTCACAGGGCAGCCCCAGCATTTT. Amino acids: CASSFTGQPQHF.

The chain couples TRBV6-2 or TRBV6-3 to TRBJ1-1; 8 bases are a match to TRBD1. Germline V lookup: CDR1 MNHEY, CDR2 SVGEGT. Trimming at V came to 5 bases and at J to 3 bases, leaving 8 bases not matched to a gene. This CDR3 comprises 15 residues. In DNA form, the CDR3 reads TGTGCCAGCAGTAGAGGACAGGGTGCGGACACTGAAGCTTTCTTT. Its translation: CASSRGQGADTEAFF.

This clone has a handful of counts. This chain joins TRBV11-2 and TRBJ2-1; no definite D call. V lost 5 bases and J lost 9, with 8 bases in between. This CDR3 spans 11 amino acids. Germline V gene sequence: CDR1 SGHAT, CDR2 FQNNGV. The CDR3 protein is CASSLRSEQFF. The CDR3 region has the DNA TGTGCCAGCAGCCTTAGGAGTGAGCAGTTCTTC.

The chain uses TRBV6-1 and TRBJ1-6, with 9 bases aligning to TRBD1. The germline V gene has CDR1 MNHNS and CDR2 SASEGT. This CDR3 is built from 16 residues. V lost 3 bases and J lost 12; bases outside the gene matches: 12. In DNA, the CDR3 is TGTGCCAGCAGTGATTCCCCGGGACAGGGATCGGGACCCCTCCACTTT. The encoded protein is CASSDSPGQGSGPLHF.

The V gene is TRBV7-2, the J gene TRBJ1-5; D gene ambiguous. Germline V gene data show CDR1 as SGHTA and CDR2 as FQGNSA. V shed 1 base and J shed 8 bases, with 9 bases lying between them. CDR3 length equals 13 residues. The chain's CDR3 is CASSLGGLEPQHF. CDR3 nucleotides: TGTGCCAGCAGCTTAGGAGGGCTCGAGCCCCAGCATTTT.

The chain employs TRBV12-3 or TRBV12-4 and TRBJ2-7; the D is unclear. CDR3 length equals 11 residues. Trimming cost V 3 bases and J 6 bases, with 6 bases left between them. In DNA, the CDR3 is TGTGCCAGCAGTTTTTCCGGCGAGCAGTACTTC. It translates to CASSFSGEQYF.

The chain is built from TRBV5-1 and TRBJ2-7, with D possibly matching TRBD2 (6 bases). V shed 4 bases and J shed 4 bases, with 18 bases lying between them. Germline CDR1 and CDR2: SGHRS and YFSETQ. The CDR3 totals 15 residues. The CDR3 DNA sequence: TGCGCCAGCAGCCCTAGGGCCGGGAGTCAGTACGAGCAGTACTTC. This encodes CASSPRAGSQYEQYF. The whole variable domain, filled in from reference TRBV5-1 and TRBJ2-7, reads KAGVTQTPRYLIKTRGQQVTLSCSPISGHRSVSWYQQTPGQGLQFLFEYFSETQRNKGNFPGRFSGRQFSNSRSEMNVSTLELGDSALYLCASSPRAGSQYEQYFGPGTRLTVT.

V and J are TRBV4-1 and TRBJ2-2; 10 bases align to TRBD1. Germline V gives CDR1 MGHRA, CDR2 YSYEKL. CDR3 size: 20 residues. Germline trimming cut 2 bases from V and 7 bases from J; bases unmatched to any gene: 19. This CDR3 is CASSQPSGTGVLRWFGELFF. Written as DNA, the CDR3 is TGCGCCAGCAGCCAACCTTCGGGGACAGGGGTTCTCAGGTGGTTCGGGGAGCTGTTTTTT.

The chain has TRBV7-2 and TRBJ1-6, with D uncertain. Per germline, CDR1 SGHTA and CDR2 FQGNSA. The CDR3 has 14 amino acids. Trimming took off 2 bases at V and 7 bases at J, with 9 bases between the two ends. DNA for the CDR3: TGTGCCAGCAGCTTAACACTGACAAATTCACCCCTCCACTTT. This encodes CASSLTLTNSPLHF.

On this clone: The same CDR3 is also encoded by other DNA sequences in this sample. The chain recombines TRBV6-5 with TRBJ2-5; the D gene is possibly TRBD1 (6 bases). Germline loops: CDR1 MNHEY, CDR2 SVGAGI. The length of the CDR3 is 15 residues. Trimming removed 2 bases at V and 2 bases at J, with 12 bases between. CDR3 region: CASSYLDSFQETQYF. For the CDR3, the DNA is TGTGCCAGCAGTTACCTGGACAGTTTTCAAGAGACCCAGTACTTC.

The count of this clone is one. This same CDR3 is encoded by further DNA sequences in the sample. The V call is TRBV7-2, the J call TRBJ1-5, with 8 bases lining up with TRBD1. Per germline, CDR1 SGHTA and CDR2 FQGNSA. CDR3 length: 14 amino acids. Trimming at V came to 4 bases and at J to 7 bases, leaving 6 bases not matched to a gene. Here the CDR3 reads CASSSGTGGQPQHF. The CDR3 DNA reads as TGTGCCAGCAGCTCCGGGACAGGAGGACAGCCCCAGCATTTT. The variable domain in full, with the rest retrieved from reference TRBV7-2 and TRBJ1-5, is GAGVSQSPSNKVTEKGKDVELRCDPISGHTALYWYRQSLGQGLEFLIYFQGNSAPDKSGLPSDRFSAERTGGSVSTLTIQRTQQEDSAVYLCASSSGTGGQPQHFGDGTRLSIL.

This clone has just one count. The chain couples TRBV5-4 to TRBJ1-2; 7 nucleotides match TRBD1. Per germline, CDR1 SGHNT and CDR2 YYREEE (reference sequence). V lost 5 bases to trimming and J lost 1 base; unmatched junction nucleotides: 8. The CDR3 consists of 15 residues. The CDR3 spells CASSLPTGLNYGYTF. For the CDR3, the DNA is TGTGCCAGCAGTCTTCCGACAGGGCTTAACTATGGCTACACCTTC.

The chain couples TRBV9 to TRBJ1-1, with D perhaps matching TRBD1 (5 bases). The ends were cut back, 0 bases at V and 3 bases at J, with 24 bases in the middle. Looked up from germline, CDR1 is SGDLS and CDR2 is YYNGEE. This CDR3 contains 19 residues. The CDR3 coding sequence is TGTGCCAGCAGCGTAGAGGTCAGGGCAGGCTCTGTTTCCTACACTGAAGCTTTCTTT. This encodes CASSVEVRAGSVSYTEAFF.